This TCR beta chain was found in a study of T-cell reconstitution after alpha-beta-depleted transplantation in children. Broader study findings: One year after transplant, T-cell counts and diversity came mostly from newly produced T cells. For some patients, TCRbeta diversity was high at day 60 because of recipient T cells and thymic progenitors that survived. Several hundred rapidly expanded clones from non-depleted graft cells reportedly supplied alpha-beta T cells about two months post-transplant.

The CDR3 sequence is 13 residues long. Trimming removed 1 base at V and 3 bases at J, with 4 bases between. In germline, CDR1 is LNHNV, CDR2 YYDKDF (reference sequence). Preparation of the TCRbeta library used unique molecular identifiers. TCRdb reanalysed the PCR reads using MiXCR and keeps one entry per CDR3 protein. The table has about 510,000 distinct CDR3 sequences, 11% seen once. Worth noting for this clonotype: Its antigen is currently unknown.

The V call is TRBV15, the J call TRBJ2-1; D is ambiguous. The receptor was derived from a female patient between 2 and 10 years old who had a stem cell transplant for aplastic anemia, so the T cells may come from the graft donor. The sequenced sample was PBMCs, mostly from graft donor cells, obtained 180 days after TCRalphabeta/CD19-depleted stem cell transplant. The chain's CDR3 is CATSRGDYNEQFF. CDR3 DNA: TGTGCCACCAGCAGAGGGGACTACAATGAGCAGTTCTTC.